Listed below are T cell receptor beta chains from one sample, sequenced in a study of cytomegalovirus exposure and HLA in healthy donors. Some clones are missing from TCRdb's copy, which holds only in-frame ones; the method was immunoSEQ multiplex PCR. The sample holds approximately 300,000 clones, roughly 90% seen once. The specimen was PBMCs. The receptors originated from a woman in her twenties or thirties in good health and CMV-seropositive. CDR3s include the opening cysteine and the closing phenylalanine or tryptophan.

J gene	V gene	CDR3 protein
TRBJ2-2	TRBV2	CASTREGRGYTGELFF
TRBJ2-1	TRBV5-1	CASSRGSGAYNEQFF
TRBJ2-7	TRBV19	CASSILFSANYEQYF
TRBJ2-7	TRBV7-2	CASSPTGKPYEQYF
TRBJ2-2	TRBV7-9	CASSYRGTNTGELFF
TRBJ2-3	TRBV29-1	CSVQRLAGRPDTQYF
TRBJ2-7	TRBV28	CASSTGSGTYEQYF
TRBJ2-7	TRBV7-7	CASSPETGVHEQYF
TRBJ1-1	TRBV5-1	CASSPQGMNTEAFF
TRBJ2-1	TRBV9	CASSEAGGGEQFF
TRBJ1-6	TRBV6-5	CASSYEGNSPLHF
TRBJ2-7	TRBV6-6	CASSYGGIVEQYF
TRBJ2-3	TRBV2	CASSELAGYTDTQYF
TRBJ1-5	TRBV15	CATSREGGYSNQPQHF
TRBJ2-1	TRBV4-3	CASSQERQAYNEQFF
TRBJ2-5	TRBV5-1	CASSPPTGTLETQYF
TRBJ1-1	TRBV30	CARRGMNTEAFF
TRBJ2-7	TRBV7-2	CASSLADQYEQYF
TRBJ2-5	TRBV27	CATQRSWAQETQYF
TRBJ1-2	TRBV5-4	CASSEGTGASGYTF
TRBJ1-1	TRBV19	CASTGTGRNEAFF
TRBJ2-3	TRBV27	CASSPWEGETDTQYF
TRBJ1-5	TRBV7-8	CASSLGPFSNQPQHF
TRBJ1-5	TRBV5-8	CASTSGTFSNQPQHF
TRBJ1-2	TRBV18	CASSPRDPMGYGYTF